This T cell receptor (beta chain) came from a study of shared clonotypes between healthy human individuals. Study conclusions and caveats: How much donors shared clonotypes was expected to be affected by sequencing depth.

The repertoire was sequenced with immunoSEQ multiplex PCR; TCRdb's copy has only in-frame clones and lacks some. The sample records around 1.9 million clones, more than 85% being singletons. CD45RO-negative cells were positively selected for CCR7, leaving out terminally differentiated effector memory CD45RA+ cells. CDR1 is SGHNT, CDR2 YYREEE, per germline (reference sequence). This CDR3 comprises 15 residues. The junction had 10 bases not matched to a gene; V was cut back by 3 bases and J by 6 bases. Remarks on this clone: The antigen remains undetermined.

The chain combines TRBV5-4 with TRBJ2-7; 9 bases align to TRBD2. The sequencing sample was made of naive CD8+ T cells from PBMCs. The TCR originated in a man younger than 35 in good health. Some clones in this sample may be carry-over from other donors' samples. The CDR3 DNA reads TGTGCCAGCAGCTGGTGGGGGACTAGCCGCCGCGAGCAGTACTTC. This codes for CASSWWGTSRREQYF.